This TCR beta chain appears in the sequencing data of a study of blood T cell repertoires in COVID-19. Study-wide context: The United States, Italy and Spain provided the acute and convalescent COVID-19 samples. T cells, B-cell-depleted T cells, or PBMCs provided the cDNA or gDNA that served as material.

Unmatched junction bases numbered 6, after V lost 0 bases and J lost 0 bases. The germline CDR1 and CDR2 sequences are SGHTA and FQGTGA. This CDR3 has 18 amino acids. Original methodology: Reference gene primer amplification in the assay estimated nucleated cell counts. Sequencing was performed with immunoSEQ multiplex PCR; in TCRdb, only in-frame clones are kept and a portion is missing. V and J calls and clone size follow that table, whereas D and trimming were derived from the DNA. The sample carries 25,000 to 35,000 clones, around 87% recorded once. The genes are TRBV7-3 and TRBJ2-2; 8 positions match TRBD1. The TCR was taken from a man older than 75 with acute or convalescent COVID-19. Sequenced sample: peripheral blood. Written as DNA, the CDR3 is TGTGCCAGCAGCTTAACCGGACAGGGAGGCGCGAACACCGGGGAGCTGTTTTTT. Amino acid sequence: CASSLTGQGGANTGELFF.